This TCR beta chain emerged from a study of blood T cell repertoires in COVID-19. Study-level information: Samples representing acute and convalescent COVID-19 were sourced from the United States, Italy and Spain. Sources were T cells, B-cell-depleted T cells, or PBMCs; the material itself was cDNA or gDNA.

The CDR3 runs to 15 residues. Germline loops: CDR1 SQVTM, CDR2 ANQGSEA. The V and J ends lost 4 bases and 7 bases, in that order; junction bases with no gene match: 7. Per the authors' pipeline: Scientists estimated how many nucleated cells there were by amplifying reference gene primers. Clones were sequenced by immunoSEQ multiplex PCR, and TCRdb holds only the in-frame ones, with some missing. V, J and clone size reflect that table, while D and trimming were determined from the DNA. The sample includes about 31,000 clones, around 92% seen only once; the top ten take around 0.53%. The TCR originated in a woman in her 40s with active or convalescent COVID-19. The specimen sequenced was peripheral blood. This chain joins TRBV29-1 and TRBJ2-2; 12 bases agree with TRBD2. The CDR3 reads CSVGTSGIRGGELFF. In DNA, the CDR3 is TGCAGCGTTGGGACTAGCGGGATAAGAGGCGGGGAGCTGTTTTTT.